A single sample is the source of the 23 T cell receptor beta chains below, sequenced in a study of CD8 T cells in ankylosing spondylitis. Study conclusions and caveats: One TCR beta motif, made up of seven to nine highly homologous variants, appeared characteristic of ankylosing spondylitis blood.

MiXCR, applied by TCRdb to the 5' RACE reads, yields one record per CDR3 protein. The profile shows around 770,000 distinct CDR3 sequences, 12% of them singletons. The antigens of these receptors remain unknown. The sample was blood, either unsorted or a sorted T cell fraction (not recorded which). The receptors were gathered from a male donor with ankylosing spondylitis.

This clonotype was observed a few times. V is TRBV24-1 and J is TRBJ2-2; D remains ambiguous. The CDR3 sequence is 14 residues long. V lost 4 bases, J lost 4 bases, and 9 bases lay in between. Germline V gives CDR1 KGHDR, CDR2 SFDVKD. Here the CDR3 reads CATSDSTFTGELFF. The CDR3, as DNA: TGTGCCACCAGTGACTCAACCTTCACCGGGGAGCTGTTTTTT.

This clonotype was counted between two and nine times. The chain is built from TRBV4-3 and TRBJ1-1, with D possibly TRBD1 on 5 matching bases. Germline values: CDR1 LGHNA, CDR2 YSLEER. CDR3 length equals 14 residues. The V end was cut by 3 bases, the J end by 4 bases, with 12 bases between. The DNA for the CDR3 is TGCGCCAGCAGCCATCCCGGGGCGGCCACTGAAGCTTTCTTT. Its protein is CASSHPGAATEAFF.

This clonotype has a count of ten or more. The rearrangement uses TRBV29-1 and TRBJ2-3; 8 bases agree with TRBD2. Looked up from germline, CDR1 is SQVTM and CDR2 is ANQGSEA. This CDR3 spans 14 amino acids. V dropped 7 bases and J dropped 1; count of bases not matched to a gene: 7. The CDR3: CSGSGGLGTDTQYF. CDR3 nucleotide sequence: TGCAGCGGTTCGGGAGGGCTGGGCACAGATACGCAGTATTTT.

The V and J genes are TRBV7-2 and TRBJ1-5; D is undetermined. CDR3 size: 15 residues. Germline CDR1 SGHTA, CDR2 FQGNSA. Trimming stripped 0 bases from V and 2 bases from J, with 8 bases between. The CDR3, as DNA: TGTGCCAGCAGCTTAGCCAGGCTGGGCAATCAGCCCCAGCATTTT. This codes for CASSLARLGNQPQHF.

V usage is TRBV30 and J usage is TRBJ2-6; 9 bases match TRBD1. CDR3 length equals 16 residues. V lost 3 bases, J lost 1 base, and 4 bases stayed unmatched. Germline V CDR1 and CDR2: GTSNPN, SVGIG (reference sequence). The CDR3 sequence: CAWRGTGRSGANVLTF. CDR3 DNA: TGTGCCTGGAGGGGGACAGGGAGATCTGGGGCCAACGTCCTGACTTTC.

This chain links TRBV28 with TRBJ2-7, with D possibly TRBD1 on 6 matching bases. Trimming took 6 bases from V and 5 from J, leaving 20 bases between them. Germline values: CDR1 MDHEN, CDR2 SYDVKM. This CDR3 contains 15 residues. DNA for the CDR3: TGTGCCAGCAGCCGTGTTAGGACAGCGGATCACGAGCAGTACTTC. Translating it yields CASSRVRTADHEQYF.

This chain joins TRBV29-1 and TRBJ2-2; 10 positions agree with TRBD2. There are 16 residues in the CDR3. J lost 4 bases, V lost 2 bases, and 7 bases had no gene match. Germline V gives CDR1 SQVTM, CDR2 ANQGSEA. Here the CDR3 reads CSVELRAGGTTGELFF. In DNA, the CDR3 is TGCAGCGTTGAATTGAGAGCGGGGGGGACCACCGGGGAGCTGTTTTTT.

This clonotype was recorded a few times. The rearrangement links TRBV7-2 to TRBJ1-2; D is uncertain. V was clipped by 4 bases and J by 3 bases, with 9 bases between them. The germline V gene encodes CDR1 SGHTA and CDR2 FQGNSA. This CDR3 comprises 13 residues. The CDR3 region has the DNA TGTGCCAGCAGCTCCAGACGGCACTATGGCTACACCTTC. It encodes CASSSRRHYGYTF.

This chain joins TRBV20-1 and TRBJ2-3; TRBD1 agrees at 7 bases. In germline, CDR1 is DFQATT, CDR2 SNEGSKA (reference sequence). The CDR3 spans 15 residues. The V segment lost 2 bases and the J segment 0 bases; nucleotides outside the gene matches: 5. The CDR3: CSARWQGVSTDTQYF. The CDR3 nucleotides are TGCAGTGCTAGATGGCAGGGGGTTAGCACAGATACGCAGTATTTT.

This clonotype was observed a few times. The chain employs TRBV27 and TRBJ2-4; TRBD1 or TRBD2 may be the D gene (5 bases each). CDR3 length equals 16 residues. V lost 6 bases and J lost 2, with 17 bases in between. Germline-derived CDR1 and CDR2 are MNHEY and SMNVEV (reference sequence). The CDR3 sequence: CASSYFYSGPKNIQYF. DNA of the CDR3: TGTGCCAGCAGCTATTTCTATTCGGGGCCCAAAAACATTCAGTACTTC.

This clonotype was seen only a few times. The chain employs TRBV5-4 and TRBJ2-7; 7 bases are shared with TRBD2. With V trimmed by 3 bases and J by 5 bases, 11 bases remained unmatched. The CDR3 has 15 amino acids. Germline-derived CDR1 and CDR2 are SGHNT and YYREEE (reference sequence). The CDR3 DNA follows: TGTGCCAGCAGCTCCCAATCGCGGCGGGGGAACGAGCAGTACTTC. It translates to CASSSQSRRGNEQYF. Using reference TRBV5-4 and TRBJ2-7 for the parts outside the CDR3, the full variable domain is ETGVTQSPTHLIKTRGQQVTLRCSSQSGHNTVSWYQQALGQGPQFIFQYYREEENGRGNFPPRFSGLQFPNYSSELNVNALELDDSALYLCASSSQSRRGNEQYFGPGTRLTVT.

This clonotype appeared a few times. V gene TRBV12-3 or TRBV12-4 combines with J gene TRBJ2-1; 12 nucleotides agree with TRBD2. The CDR3 loop spans 18 amino acids. V was clipped by 6 bases and J by 6 bases; unmatched bases: 15. The CDR3 sequence is CASRLRLAGGLLGNEQFF. The DNA for the CDR3 is TGTGCCAGCAGACTTCGTCTAGCGGGGGGGCTTTTGGGCAATGAGCAGTTCTTC.

The J gene is TRBJ1-2, the V gene TRBV10-3, with D maybe TRBD1 (6 bases). The CDR3 contains 14 residues. Trimming removed 2 bases from V and 0 bases from J, with 7 bases in between. Germline V gives CDR1 ENHRY, CDR2 SYGVKD. The CDR3: CAISEGQPNYGYTF. The CDR3 DNA reads TGTGCCATCAGTGAGGGACAGCCTAACTATGGCTACACCTTC.

There are many counts of this clonotype. V usage is TRBV7-8 and J usage is TRBJ2-1; perhaps TRBD1 as D (6 bases). Germline V gene data show CDR1 as SGHVS and CDR2 as FQNEAQ. This CDR3 has 16 residues. V was trimmed by 3 bases and J by 9 bases, leaving 21 bases between them. The CDR3 protein is CASSFSRVPQGREQFF. DNA for the CDR3: TGTGCCAGCAGCTTTTCGCGAGTCCCACAGGGACGTGAGCAGTTCTTC.

The chain links TRBV28 to TRBJ2-7; 7 nucleotides agree with TRBD1. The germline gives CDR1 MDHEN, CDR2 SYDVKM. The V and J ends lost 4 bases and 6 bases, in that order; junction bases with no gene match: 6. The CDR3 spans 13 residues. CDR3 in DNA: TGTGCCAGCAGTTCCCCGACAGGGTTCGAGCAGTACTTC. Residues: CASSSPTGFEQYF. Complete variable domain (other parts from reference TRBV28 and TRBJ2-7): DVKVTQSSRYLVKRTGEKVFLECVQDMDHENMFWYRQDPGLGLRLIYFSYDVKMKEKGDIPEGYSVSREKKERFSLILESASTNQTSMYLCASSSPTGFEQYFGPGTRLTVT.

The rearrangement joins TRBV7-3 to TRBJ2-1; perhaps TRBD2 as D (5 bases). The germline V gene encodes CDR1 SGHTA and CDR2 FQGTGA. Trimming removed 5 bases at V and 2 bases at J, with 10 bases between. The length of the CDR3 is 14 residues. As DNA, the CDR3 is TGTGCCAGCAGCCGCGAGGGCACCTACAATGAGCAGTTCTTC. Amino acid sequence: CASSREGTYNEQFF.

This chain connects TRBV19 to TRBJ2-5, with a possible D match to TRBD2 (5 bases). From germline, CDR1 is LNHDA and CDR2 SQIVND (reference sequence). V lost 6 bases, J lost 5 bases, and 16 bases lay in between. The CDR3 has 14 residues. The CDR3 nucleotides read TGTGCCAGTAGGCGCCTCGGGGAATCGGAGACCCAGTACTTC. It specifies CASRRLGESETQYF.

This clonotype has at least ten counts. The genes are TRBV20-1 and TRBJ1-1; 7 nucleotides align to TRBD1. This CDR3 comprises 12 residues. Trimming cost V 0 bases and J 6 bases; bases outside gene matches: 1. Germline V gene data show CDR1 as DFQATT and CDR2 as SNEGSKA (reference sequence). The CDR3 nucleotides read TGCAGTGCTAGAGATAGGGGGCCTGAAGCTTTCTTT. Encoded protein: CSARDRGPEAFF.

This chain joins TRBV7-3 and TRBJ2-7; D could derive from TRBD1 or TRBD2 (6 bases each). Trimming pared 5 bases from V and 6 bases from J, leaving 17 bases between. The CDR3 runs to 14 residues. Germline values: CDR1 SGHTA, CDR2 FQGTGA. The CDR3 DNA reads as TGTGCCAGCAGCGCGGGACATTTTGGAGCCGAGCAGTACTTC. It codes for CASSAGHFGAEQYF.

This clonotype was seen at least ten times. The chain is built from TRBV29-1 and TRBJ2-7; 7 bases are a match to TRBD1. The V segment lost 4 bases and the J segment 3 bases; nucleotides outside the gene matches: 3. The CDR3 runs 12 residues. Germline loops: CDR1 SQVTM, CDR2 ANQGSEA. The CDR3 region is CSVVRDSYEQYF. DNA for the CDR3: TGCAGCGTTGTCCGGGACAGCTACGAGCAGTACTTC.

This clonotype has more than one count but fewer than ten. V usage is TRBV18 and J usage is TRBJ1-2; D is uncertain. This CDR3 region has 14 residues. The V gene lost 2 bases and the J gene lost 4 bases, with 11 bases spanning the gap. Germline loops: CDR1 KGHSH, CDR2 LQKENI. CDR3 coding DNA: TGTGCCAGCTCACCATATTCGGACGCCTATGGCTACACCTTC. Residues: CASSPYSDAYGYTF.

The CDR3 coding sequence is TGCAGTGCTGGGCGGACAGGCCAAGAGACCCAGTACTTC. Protein: CSAGRTGQETQYF. The V and J genes are TRBV20-1 and TRBJ2-5, with TRBD1 matching over 7 bases. The CDR3 consists of 13 residues. The V segment lost 5 bases and the J segment 1 base; nucleotides outside the gene matches: 4. The germline gives CDR1 DFQATT, CDR2 SNEGSKA (reference sequence).

This clonotype was observed many times. CDR3 in DNA: TGCAGCGTTGAGGCGGGTGGAGATACGCAGTATTTT. Translation gives CSVEAGGDTQYF. The chain recombines TRBV29-1 with TRBJ2-3; perhaps TRBD2 as D (5 bases). Germline CDR1 SQVTM, CDR2 ANQGSEA. There are 12 residues in the CDR3. Deletions cut 3 bases from V and 5 bases from J, with 9 bases between.